The 13 T cell receptor beta chains presented below share a single source sample, sequenced in a study of lymphopenia after photon versus proton radiotherapy. The assay was immunoSEQ multiplex PCR, and TCRdb's table has in-frame clones only and misses some. The data show 60,000 to 75,000 clones, 70% to 90% seen once. Sequencing was performed on peripheral blood, taken from a patient treated with photon-based radiotherapy. Receptors were obtained from a man aged 35-49 years with gastric cancer.

This chain uses TRBV4-1 with TRBJ2-2, with 7 bases identical to TRBD2. With V trimmed by 4 bases and J by 6 bases, 8 bases remained unmatched. CDR1 is MGHRA and CDR2 is YSYEKL in the germline V gene. The CDR3 is 15 amino acids. DNA of the CDR3: TGCGCCAGCAGCCTATACGGGACTACCTCCGGGGAGCTGTTTTTT. This encodes CASSLYGTTSGELFF.

The count of this clone is one. This sequence joins TRBV5-1 and TRBJ2-1; the D is unclear. Germline CDR1 reads SGHRS; CDR2 reads YFSETQ. The CDR3 spans 15 residues. V lost 7 bases and J 0 bases, leaving 14 bases between the germline ends. The CDR3 here is CASQPEGGSYNEQFF. Written as DNA, the CDR3 is TGCGCCAGCCAACCCGAAGGCGGCTCCTACAATGAGCAGTTCTTC. Using reference TRBV5-1 and TRBJ2-1 for the parts outside the CDR3, the full variable domain is KAGVTQTPRYLIKTRGQQVTLSCSPISGHRSVSWYQQTPGQGLQFLFEYFSETQRNKGNFPGRFSGRQFSNSRSEMNVSTLELGDSALYLCASQPEGGSYNEQFFGPGTRLTVL.

The chain combines TRBV7-2 with TRBJ2-7; D uncertain. Germline V gene lookup returns CDR1 SGHTA and CDR2 FQGNSA. Trimming removed 1 base from V and 7 bases from J, with 14 bases in between. The CDR3 sequence is 14 residues long. The CDR3 region has the DNA TGTGCCAGCAGCTTAGGTTATCGGGTGGAAGAGCAGTACTTC. Its protein is CASSLGYRVEEQYF.

This clone came up a few times. The chain recombines TRBV5-1 with TRBJ2-2; D possibly corresponds to TRBD1 (5 bases). The germline V gene encodes CDR1 SGHRS and CDR2 YFSETQ. The V and J ends lost 1 base and 5 bases respectively, with 12 bases between them. The CDR3 sequence is 15 residues long. The DNA for the CDR3 is TGCGCCAGCAGCTTGAGGCAGGGTGGGACCGGGGAGCTGTTTTTT. It codes for CASSLRQGGTGELFF.

Here the CDR3 DNA reads TGTGCCAGCAACGGACAGAGGAACTATGGCTACACCTTC. Amino acid sequence: CASNGQRNYGYTF. The gene calls are TRBV6-5 and TRBJ1-2, with D possibly TRBD1 on 6 matching bases. V was cut by 7 bases and J by 2 bases, with 11 bases left in between. The germline gives CDR1 MNHEY, CDR2 SVGAGI. There are 13 residues in the CDR3.

V gene TRBV19 combines with J gene TRBJ1-1, with 9 bases aligning to TRBD1. Germline values: CDR1 LNHDA, CDR2 SQIVND (reference sequence). The CDR3 covers 17 residues. Unmatched junction bases numbered 16, after V lost 5 bases and J lost 6 bases. The CDR3 reads CASSPGTGRDGKAEAFF. The CDR3 coding sequence is TGTGCCAGTAGTCCAGGGACAGGGCGGGATGGGAAAGCTGAAGCTTTCTTT.

DNA of the CDR3: TGTGCCAGCAGCTTAGGGGACAGCTATGGCTACACCTTC. This encodes CASSLGDSYGYTF. The chain is built from TRBV7-6 and TRBJ1-2, with 7 bases identical to TRBD1. Germline V lookup: CDR1 SGHVS, CDR2 FNYEAQ. J was trimmed by 4 bases and V by 1 base; bases with no gene match: 0. The CDR3 spans 13 residues.

The rearrangement links TRBV10-3 to TRBJ2-3; the match to TRBD2 covers 9 bases. The germline CDR1 and CDR2 sequences are ENHRY and SYGVKD. The CDR3 has 16 amino acids. Losses at the gene ends were 6 bases for V and 6 bases for J; bases not matched to a gene: 13. CDR3 in amino acids: CAIRTRLADPRDTQYF. The CDR3, as DNA: TGTGCCATCAGGACCCGACTAGCGGACCCTCGGGATACGCAGTATTTT.

This rearrangement joins TRBV11-1 to TRBJ2-3; 8 bases match TRBD2. The CDR3 length is 15 residues. V lost 2 bases and J lost 2; bases outside the gene matches: 3. The germline CDR1 and CDR2 sequences are SGHAT and FQDESV (reference sequence). The CDR3 spells CASSLPGGATDTQYF. CDR3 bases: TGTGCCAGCAGCTTACCGGGGGGGGCCACAGATACGCAGTATTTT.

The V call is TRBV4-1, the J call TRBJ1-5; 7 bases line up with TRBD1. The CDR3 totals 17 residues. CDR1 and CDR2 (germline): MGHRA, YSYEKL. Unmatched junction bases numbered 8, after V lost 1 base and J lost 2 bases. In DNA, the CDR3 is TGCGCCAGCAGCCAAGCAGGGTGGGACAGTCGCAATCAGCCCCAGCATTTT. Translating it yields CASSQAGWDSRNQPQHF.

The V and J genes are TRBV6-4 and TRBJ2-2, with D perhaps matching TRBD1 or TRBD2 (5 bases each). V was cut by 5 bases and J by 0 bases, with 10 bases left in between. The CDR3 spans 15 residues. Per germline, CDR1 MRHNA and CDR2 SNTAGT. This CDR3 reads CASSPTGPNTGELFF. DNA of the CDR3: TGTGCCAGCAGTCCTACGGGGCCGAACACCGGGGAGCTGTTTTTT.

V gene TRBV7-2 combines with J gene TRBJ2-7; D may match TRBD1 or TRBD2 (5 bases each). The length of the CDR3 is 15 residues. CDR1 and CDR2 from the germline V gene are SGHTA and FQGNSA. V lost 5 bases and J 2 bases, leaving 16 bases between the germline ends. The DNA of the CDR3 is TGTGCCAGCAGCCCCTCCCCGGGACCGGCCTACGAGCAGTACTTC. Protein: CASSPSPGPAYEQYF.

This clone has only one observation. The CDR3 region is CASSLDTDNEQFF. For the CDR3, the DNA is TGTGCCAGCAGCTTGGACACAGACAATGAGCAGTTCTTC. V gene TRBV5-4 combines with J gene TRBJ2-1; D is uncertain. V lost 0 bases and J lost 5, with 6 bases in between. The CDR3 has 13 residues. Germline values: CDR1 SGHNT, CDR2 YYREEE (reference sequence). Together with reference TRBV5-4 and TRBJ2-1, the CDR3 gives the full variable domain: ETGVTQSPTHLIKTRGQQVTLRCSSQSGHNTVSWYQQALGQGPQFIFQYYREEENGRGNFPPRFSGLQFPNYSSELNVNALELDDSALYLCASSLDTDNEQFFGPGTRLTVL.